This T cell receptor (beta chain) comes out of a study of shared clonotypes between healthy human individuals. Across the study: Used for every donor were three CD4 naive, three CD4 memory, two CD8 naive and one CD8 memory plate. Study-level results: Naive subsets generally exceeded memory subsets in estimated richness. Depth was large, yet rarefaction showed that sorted-subset sequencing was incomplete. Shared across several donors were roughly 4.8% of the naive CD4 clonotypes.

The V end was cut by 5 bases, the J end by 13 bases, with 19 bases between. CDR3 length equals 13 residues. The germline gives CDR1 SNHLY, CDR2 FYNNEI. Method: immunoSEQ multiplex PCR; TCRdb's copy keeps in-frame clones and lacks some. The sample has 950,000 to 1,100,000 clones; approximately 68% are singletons. Comments on this clone: Antigen unknown.

The V call is TRBV2, the J call TRBJ2-3; a weak D match, TRBD1 (6 bases). Sequenced: memory CD4+ T cells sorted from blood. The subset: CD45RA-negative fraction. This clonotype was sampled from a man younger than 35 in good health. CDR3 sequence: CASSPTIQGPEYF. Here the CDR3 DNA reads TGTGCCAGCAGTCCGACTATACAGGGTCCGGAGTATTTT.